This T cell receptor (beta chain) was identified in a study of post-analysis software for immune sequencing data. Study background: Disease courses included relapsing-remitting, secondary progressive and progressive-relapsing multiple sclerosis.

Every TCR beta cDNA library bore unique molecular identifiers. Each batch of 1 to 10 million T cells produced some 500,000 cDNA molecules. Each CDR3 protein is one row after TCRdb ran MiXCR on the PCR reads. The data contain 750,000 to 900,000 distinct CDR3 sequences, around 42% of them singletons. V lost 4 bases and J lost 5, with 17 bases in between. This CDR3 region has 16 residues. As to this clonotype: Its antigen is undetermined.

The study, taken as a whole, reports: TRBV5-6, TRBV5-1 and TRBV20-1 were among about 5 TRBV segments more frequent in patients than controls.

This TCR was sampled from a girl aged 5 to 17 with multiple sclerosis. Sequencing input: blood. The V gene is TRBV12-3 or TRBV12-4, the J gene TRBJ2-2; a possible D gene is TRBD2 (6 bases). This CDR3 is CASSSGGGKKTGELFF. The CDR3 DNA reads TGTGCCAGCAGTTCCGGGGGTGGGAAGAAGACCGGGGAGCTGTTTTTT.